These 23 T cell receptor beta chains share one sample of origin, sequenced in a study of human T cells and chemical hapten exposure. Time point of the sample: pre-sensitization, week 0. Treatment defined: therapeutic diphenylcyclopropenone sensitization with weekly scalp DPC. TCRdb reanalysed the RACE reads using MiXCR and keeps one entry per CDR3 protein. The sample carries 350,000 to 400,000 distinct CDR3 sequences, roughly 5% recorded once. The sequences come from whole blood, collected in connection with sensitization to the hapten diphenylcyclopropenone (DPC). These receptor sequences come from a woman between 45 and 60 years old with alopecia areata. Some clones in this sample may be carry-over from other donors' samples.

This clonotype was seen at least ten times. The chain links TRBV4-1 to TRBJ1-1, with no clear D. Germline-derived CDR1 and CDR2 are MGHRA and YSYEKL. V lost 1 base, J lost 0 bases, and 6 bases lay in between. The CDR3 extends over 14 amino acids. Written as DNA, the CDR3 is TGCGCCAGCAGCCAAGTTCTAATGAACACTGAAGCTTTCTTT. Translated: CASSQVLMNTEAFF.

J is TRBJ2-1 and V is TRBV6-5, with no clear D. This CDR3 comprises 12 residues. V was shortened by 0 bases and J by 15 bases, with 12 bases between the two germline ends. CDR1 and CDR2 (germline): MNHEY, SVGAGI. The CDR3 DNA sequence: TGTGCCAGCAGTTACTCGGCCACCTCGCTGTTCTTC. Translation gives CASSYSATSLFF.

The chain uses TRBV5-6 and TRBJ2-6; D may be TRBD1 or TRBD2 (5 bases each). CDR1 is SGHDT, CDR2 YYEEEE, per germline. This CDR3 comprises 18 residues. Trimming took off 1 base at V and 2 bases at J, with 16 bases between the two ends. The CDR3, as DNA: TGTGCCAGCAGCTTGTATGGGGGTAGTTACGCTGGGGCCAACGTCCTGACTTTC. This encodes CASSLYGGSYAGANVLTF. The whole variable domain, filled in from reference TRBV5-6 and TRBJ2-6, reads DAGVTQSPTHLIKTRGQQVTLRCSPKSGHDTVSWYQQALGQGPQFIFQYYEEEERQRGNFPDRFSGHQFPNYSSELNVNALLLGDSALYLCASSLYGGSYAGANVLTFGAGSRLTVL.

This clonotype was seen at least ten times. The rearrangement uses TRBV27 and TRBJ2-5; TRBD2 is a possible D gene (5 bases). The CDR3 runs 15 residues. V was pared by 6 bases and J by 4 bases, with 18 bases between. Looked up from germline, CDR1 is MNHEY and CDR2 is SMNVEV (reference sequence). The CDR3 DNA sequence: TGTGCCAGCAGCTCCCTAGGGAGAAGATTAGAGACCCAGTACTTC. It specifies CASSSLGRRLETQYF.

This clonotype was counted many times. The genes are TRBV5-4 and TRBJ2-1, with 11 nucleotides matching TRBD2. Trimming removed 5 bases from V and 4 bases from J; junction bases left unmatched: 8. The germline V gene has CDR1 SGHNT and CDR2 YYREEE (reference sequence). The CDR3 is 16 amino acids. This CDR3 is CASSSVAGGPYNEQFF. CDR3 in DNA: TGTGCCAGCAGTTCGGTAGCGGGGGGGCCTTACAATGAGCAGTTCTTC.

At least ten counts were recorded for this clonotype. The V call is TRBV9, the J call TRBJ1-4; the D is unclear. Germline assignment: CDR1 SGDLS and CDR2 YYNGEE. Trimming left V 3 bases short and J 4 bases short, with 7 bases between. The CDR3 totals 13 residues. This CDR3 is CASSEGNNEKLFF. The CDR3 bases are TGTGCCAGCAGCGAGGGTAATAATGAAAAACTGTTTTTT. Full variable domain (rest looked up from reference TRBV9 and TRBJ1-4): DSGVTQTPKHLITATGQRVTLRCSPRSGDLSVYWYQQSLDQGLQFLIQYYNGEERAKGNILERFSAQQFPDLHSELNLSSLELGDSALYFCASSEGNNEKLFFGSGTQLSVL.

The chain recombines TRBV6-1 with TRBJ1-4; D gene uncertain. V lost 6 bases, J lost 5 bases, and 25 bases lay in between. This CDR3 region has 18 residues. Per germline, CDR1 MNHNS and CDR2 SASEGT. CDR3 coding DNA: TGTGCCAGCAGCCTTTTTTTCCCGACCCGTTCGACAAATGAAAAACTGTTTTTT. It translates to CASSLFFPTRSTNEKLFF.

Many counts were recorded for this clonotype. The V call is TRBV18, the J call TRBJ2-6, with unresolved D. CDR1 is KGHSH, CDR2 LQKENI, per germline. V lost 5 bases and J lost 4, with 18 bases in between. The CDR3 length is 17 residues. The CDR3 loop is CASSVTGSTAGANVLTF. DNA of the CDR3: TGTGCCAGCTCAGTCACGGGCTCTACGGCCGGGGCCAACGTCCTGACTTTC.

This clonotype has a count of ten or more. In DNA, the CDR3 is TGTGCCAGCAGTGTTTTGCCAGCGGGGGCAGTAAACAATGAGCAGTTCTTC. This translates into CASSVLPAGAVNNEQFF. The V gene is TRBV6-1, the J gene TRBJ2-1, with 8 bases that match TRBD2. The CDR3 contains 17 residues. After removal of 4 bases from V and 5 bases from J, the junction contained 13 bases not matched to a gene. The germline V gene has CDR1 MNHNS and CDR2 SASEGT.

This clonotype has a handful of counts. The rearrangement joins TRBV6-2 or TRBV6-3 to TRBJ1-5; TRBD1 aligns across 9 bases. This CDR3 comprises 16 residues. Trimming took 6 bases from V and 0 from J; bases not matched to a gene: 6. CDR1 is MNHEY and CDR2 is SVGEGT in the germline V gene. CDR3 coding DNA: TGTGCCAGCAGGGACAGGGGTACATATAGCAATCAGCCCCAGCATTTT. As protein: CASRDRGTYSNQPQHF.

As DNA, the CDR3 is TGTGCCAGCAGGGACGGAGGGTCTCAGCCCCAGCATTTT. Translation gives CASRDGGSQPQHF. The V call is TRBV6-1, the J call TRBJ1-5; D uncertain. Germline CDR1 reads MNHNS; CDR2 reads SASEGT. The CDR3 has 13 amino acids. V was clipped by 6 bases and J by 6 bases, with 12 bases between them.

In this sample, this clonotype turned up many times. This chain connects TRBV12-3 or TRBV12-4 to TRBJ1-5, with TRBD1 as a possible D gene (6 bases). This CDR3 has 15 amino acids. The V and J ends lost 5 bases and 3 bases respectively, with 14 bases between them. The CDR3 DNA reads TGTGCCAGCAGTCACGGGACACTGGCCAATCAGCCCCAGCATTTT. Translation: CASSHGTLANQPQHF.

This chain links TRBV19 with TRBJ2-7, with D possibly matching TRBD2 (6 bases). Trimming took off 5 bases at V and 5 bases at J, with 13 bases between the two ends. In germline, CDR1 is LNHDA, CDR2 SQIVND (reference sequence). The CDR3 runs 13 residues. CDR3 amino acids: CASSLGDWDEQYF. The CDR3 DNA is TGTGCCAGTAGTCTCGGGGACTGGGACGAGCAGTACTTC.

This clonotype appeared many times. The rearrangement uses TRBV7-2 and TRBJ2-5, with a tentative D call TRBD1 (6 bases). V was trimmed by 4 bases and J by 1 base, leaving 10 bases between them. The CDR3 spans 14 residues. Per the germline V gene, CDR1 is SGHTA and CDR2 is FQGNSA. The CDR3 loop reads CASSYDRSQETQYF. CDR3 sequence (DNA): TGTGCCAGCAGCTACGACAGGTCCCAAGAGACCCAGTACTTC. The entire variable domain, with the rest obtained from reference TRBV7-2 and TRBJ2-5, is as follows: GAGVSQSPSNKVTEKGKDVELRCDPISGHTALYWYRQSLGQGLEFLIYFQGNSAPDKSGLPSDRFSAERTGGSVSTLTIQRTQQEDSAVYLCASSYDRSQETQYFGPGTRLLVL.

V gene TRBV7-7 combines with J gene TRBJ1-5, with D hard to call. The V and J ends lost 2 bases and 11 bases respectively, with 10 bases between them. The CDR3 runs to 12 residues. Germline V gene data show CDR1 as SSHAT and CDR2 as FNYEAQ (reference sequence). The CDR3: CASSLLEGAQHF. The DNA of the CDR3 is TGTGCCAGCAGCTTATTAGAAGGTGCCCAGCATTTT.

The V call is TRBV15, the J call TRBJ2-3; D is perhaps TRBD2 (6 bases). The CDR3 loop spans 15 amino acids. Germline lookup yields CDR1 LNHNV and CDR2 YYDKDF (reference sequence). The V end was cut by 1 base, the J end by 3 bases, with 11 bases between. CDR3 sequence reads: CATSRGLERTDTQYF. The DNA for the CDR3 is TGTGCCACCAGCAGAGGACTAGAGAGAACAGATACGCAGTATTTT.

This clonotype was recorded at least ten times. This chain joins TRBV5-4 and TRBJ2-1, with D maybe TRBD1 (5 bases). The CDR3 is made up of 14 amino acids. CDR1 and CDR2 from the germline V gene are SGHNT and YYREEE (reference sequence). V was pared by 6 bases and J by 0 bases, with 10 bases between. The DNA of the CDR3 is TGTGCCAGCAACCTTGACAGCTCCTACAATGAGCAGTTCTTC. Translating it yields CASNLDSSYNEQFF.

This clonotype has ten or more counts. CDR3 residues: CAAGDRASNGNEKLFF. Here the CDR3 DNA reads TGTGCCGCGGGGGACAGGGCGTCCAACGGCAATGAAAAACTGTTTTTT. This chain uses TRBV27 with TRBJ1-4; 9 bases agree with TRBD1. The CDR3 spans 16 residues. The V and J ends lost 11 bases and 5 bases, in that order; junction bases with no gene match: 15. In germline, CDR1 is MNHEY, CDR2 SMNVEV (reference sequence). Full variable domain (rest looked up from reference TRBV27 and TRBJ1-4): EAQVTQNPRYLITVTGKKLTVTCSQNMNHEYMSWYRQDPGLGLRQIYYSMNVEVTDKGDVPEGYKVSRKEKRNFPLILESPSPNQTSLYFCAAGDRASNGNEKLFFGSGTQLSVL.

This clonotype came up many times. This chain connects TRBV6-1 to TRBJ2-7; D perhaps matches TRBD1 (5 bases). This CDR3 is 14 amino acids long. Trimming pared 3 bases from V and 3 bases from J, leaving 12 bases between. The V gene's germline CDR1 is MNHNS and CDR2 SASEGT. CDR3: CASSDRVGIYEQYF. CDR3 coding DNA: TGTGCCAGCAGTGACAGGGTAGGCATCTACGAGCAGTACTTC.

This clonotype occurred a few times. The rearrangement links TRBV4-2 to TRBJ2-3; 7 bases agree with TRBD1. CDR1 and CDR2 from the germline V gene are LGHNA and YNFKEQ. J was trimmed by 2 bases and V by 1 base; bases with no gene match: 3. The CDR3 contains 15 residues. The CDR3 is CASSQATGATDTQYF. The CDR3 coding sequence is TGTGCCAGCAGCCAAGCAACAGGGGCCACAGATACGCAGTATTTT.

V and J are TRBV4-3 and TRBJ2-7; D ambiguous. Trimming cost V 1 base and J 4 bases, with 8 bases left between them. Germline CDR1 LGHNA, CDR2 YSLEER. This CDR3 has 13 amino acids. The CDR3 DNA is TGCGCCAGCAGCCAAGTTGTCGGTTACGAGCAGTACTTC. It codes for CASSQVVGYEQYF.

This clonotype was recorded a few times. The chain uses TRBV27 and TRBJ1-5; D remains unclear. There are 18 residues in the CDR3. Germline V CDR1 and CDR2: MNHEY, SMNVEV (reference sequence). Between the trimmed V and J ends, which lost 5 bases and 3 bases, there was a span of 23 bases. The CDR3 nucleotides are TGTGCCAGCAGTCCCCACATCGGGGTAGGGAGTAACAATCAGCCCCAGCATTTT. Residues: CASSPHIGVGSNNQPQHF.

At least ten counts were recorded for this clonotype. This rearrangement joins TRBV18 to TRBJ1-1; a possible D gene is TRBD1 (6 bases). With 5 bases removed from V and 1 base from J, the gap between germline ends came to 8 bases. The CDR3 is made up of 13 amino acids. The V gene's germline CDR1 is KGHSH and CDR2 LQKENI. The CDR3 DNA is TGTGCCAGCTCAGCAGGGGCGAACACTGAAGCTTTCTTT. Its protein product is CASSAGANTEAFF.